A single sample is the source of the 2 T cell receptor beta chains below, sequenced in a study of blood T cell repertoires in COVID-19. The protocol was immunoSEQ multiplex PCR, while the TCRdb copy is restricted to in-frame clones and leaves out a portion. The table lists more than 85,000 clones, just over 85% of them singletons. Sequences were obtained from PBMCs or T cells enriched from blood (not recorded which). These receptor sequences come from a woman aged 50 to 60 who had recovered from COVID-19.

CDR3: CASSPRGHSVNTEAFF. As DNA, the CDR3 is TGTGCCAGCAGCCCTCGAGGGCATTCCGTGAACACTGAAGCTTTCTTT. This sequence joins TRBV5-5 and TRBJ1-1; D gene ambiguous. V lost 4 bases, J lost 0 bases, and 16 bases lay in between. CDR1 is SGHKS and CDR2 is YYEKEE in the germline V gene (reference sequence). This CDR3 has 16 residues.

The CDR3 loop is CASSPTSGRAVLDTGELFF. As DNA, the CDR3 is TGTGCCAGCAGTCCCACTAGCGGGAGGGCCGTGTTGGACACCGGGGAGCTGTTTTTT. V usage is TRBV27 and J usage is TRBJ2-2; 13 nucleotides line up with TRBD2. Trimming took 5 bases from V and 3 from J; bases not matched to a gene: 12. This CDR3 contains 19 residues. Germline loops: CDR1 MNHEY, CDR2 SMNVEV (reference sequence).